The 12 T cell receptor beta chains in this list originate from one sample, sequenced in a study of a mutant IDH1 vaccine in newly diagnosed glioma. The time point here: baseline, week 1 (first vaccination visit). Treatment in this sample: pre-vaccination baseline after standard-of-care therapy. The protocol was immunoSEQ multiplex PCR, while the TCRdb copy is restricted to in-frame clones and leaves out a portion. The repertoire holds some 100,000 clones, with 83% as singletons. The sample here was PBMCs, taken from a glioma patient treated with radiotherapy, temozolomide or both. These receptors originate from a woman aged 45 to 65 with glioma.

The gene calls are TRBV7-2 and TRBJ1-1; TRBD1 is a possible D gene (6 bases). CDR1 is SGHTA, CDR2 FQGNSA, per germline. Trimming took off 5 bases at V and 10 bases at J, with 17 bases between the two ends. The CDR3 covers 13 residues. CDR3 region: CASSTTGTRGAFF. For the CDR3, the DNA is TGTGCCAGCAGCACAACAGGGACGAGGGGAGCTTTCTTT.

J is TRBJ1-3 and V is TRBV6-5, with a possible D match to TRBD1 (6 bases). From germline, CDR1 is MNHEY and CDR2 SVGAGI. The CDR3 has 14 amino acids. Between the trimmed V and J ends, which lost 8 bases and 4 bases, there was a span of 15 bases. The CDR3 DNA reads as TGTGCCAGCTCGGGGGGGCAAGGAGGAAACACCATATATTTT. Protein product: CASSGGQGGNTIYF.

The table lists this clone with a few counts. J is TRBJ2-7 and V is TRBV9; a possible D gene is TRBD2 (5 bases). V gave up 4 bases and J gave up 5 bases, with 16 bases separating them. Per the germline V gene, CDR1 is SGDLS and CDR2 is YYNGEE. CDR3 size: 14 residues. CDR3 loop: CASSPRRTLDEQYF. In nucleotides, the CDR3 is TGTGCCAGCAGCCCCCGAAGGACTCTCGACGAGCAGTACTTC. The entire variable domain, with the rest obtained from reference TRBV9 and TRBJ2-7, is as follows: DSGVTQTPKHLITATGQRVTLRCSPRSGDLSVYWYQQSLDQGLQFLIQYYNGEERAKGNILERFSAQQFPDLHSELNLSSLELGDSALYFCASSPRRTLDEQYFGPGTRLTVT.

This clone was observed once. The chain joins TRBV19 to TRBJ2-7; weak D call: TRBD2 (6 bases). The CDR3 consists of 11 residues. Germline V gives CDR1 LNHDA, CDR2 SQIVND (reference sequence). V gave up 10 bases and J gave up 9 bases, with 16 bases separating them. CDR3 region: CATWGSGGQYF. DNA of the CDR3: TGTGCCACCTGGGGCTCCGGGGGGCAGTACTTC.

In its sample, this clone was seen a few times. CDR3 sequence (DNA): TGCGCCAGCAGAGGACAGGGGGTTGACACTGAAGCTTTCTTT. Its translation: CASRGQGVDTEAFF. This sequence joins TRBV10-1 and TRBJ1-1, with TRBD1 matching 10 bases. The CDR3 extends over 14 amino acids. V trimming: 6 bases; J trimming: 3 bases; junction bases outside the gene matches: 4. CDR1 is WNHNN and CDR2 is SYGVQD in the germline V gene (reference sequence).

This clone was counted between two and nine times. The chain links TRBV15 to TRBJ1-5, with D possibly being TRBD1 (5 bases). CDR1 LNHNV and CDR2 YYDKDF come from the germline V gene (reference sequence). The CDR3 is 14 residues long. Trimming stripped 0 bases from V and 6 bases from J, with 9 bases between. The CDR3: CATSRDKGSQPQHF. CDR3 sequence (DNA): TGTGCCACCAGCAGAGATAAGGGGAGTCAGCCCCAGCATTTT.

This chain joins TRBV28 and TRBJ1-5, with TRBD1 matching 7 bases. Losses at the gene ends were 5 bases for V and 1 base for J; bases not matched to a gene: 5. CDR1 is MDHEN, CDR2 SYDVKM, per germline. The CDR3 contains 15 residues. CDR3 residues: CASSVRGQSNQPQHF. CDR3 nucleotide sequence: TGTGCCAGCAGTGTCCGGGGACAGAGCAATCAGCCCCAGCATTTT. The whole variable domain, remainder taken from reference TRBV28 and TRBJ1-5, is DVKVTQSSRYLVKRTGEKVFLECVQDMDHENMFWYRQDPGLGLRLIYFSYDVKMKEKGDIPEGYSVSREKKERFSLILESASTNQTSMYLCASSVRGQSNQPQHFGDGTRLSIL.

The chain joins TRBV27 to TRBJ2-6; no clear D. In germline, CDR1 is MNHEY, CDR2 SMNVEV (reference sequence). V was pared by 7 bases and J by 0 bases, with 4 bases between. CDR3 length equals 13 residues. The CDR3 protein is CASKNSGANVLTF. The CDR3 DNA sequence: TGTGCCAGCAAAAACTCTGGGGCCAACGTCCTGACTTTC.

A single count supports this clone. The chain combines TRBV7-6 with TRBJ1-6; D is undetermined. Between the trimmed V and J ends, which lost 1 base and 10 bases, there was a span of 11 bases. The CDR3 is made up of 14 amino acids. Germline V gives CDR1 SGHVS, CDR2 FNYEAQ. The CDR3, as DNA: TGTGCCAGCAGCTTAGGCTCAGCAGCGTCACCCCTCCACTTT. It codes for CASSLGSAASPLHF. Full variable domain (remainder filled in from reference TRBV7-6 and TRBJ1-6): GAGVSQSPRYKVTKRGQDVALRCDPISGHVSLYWYRQALGQGPEFLTYFNYEAQQDKSGLPNDRFSAERPEGSISTLTIQRTEQRDSAMYRCASSLGSAASPLHFGNGTRLTVT.

A few counts support this clone. The same CDR3 can be traced to other DNA sequences in this sample. This sequence joins TRBV5-1 and TRBJ1-2; D not certain. Trimming shortened V by 0 bases and J by 3 bases, and 6 bases separated the two germline ends. Looked up from germline, CDR1 is SGHRS and CDR2 is YFSETQ. The CDR3 runs 13 residues. The CDR3 bases are TGCGCCAGCAGCTTGGTTGGTGACTATGGCTACACCTTC. The encoded protein is CASSLVGDYGYTF.

CDR3 in amino acids: CASSLRQRSSGNTIYF. CDR3 nucleotide sequence: TGTGCCAGCAGCCTAAGACAGCGATCTTCTGGAAACACCATATATTTT. J is TRBJ1-3 and V is TRBV7-8; TRBD1 is a possible D gene (5 bases). Trimming shortened V by 5 bases and J by 1 base, and 15 bases separated the two germline ends. Per germline, CDR1 SGHVS and CDR2 FQNEAQ. The CDR3 length is 16 residues.

The CDR3 here is CASSIGTGLNQPQHF. The CDR3 DNA reads TGCGCCAGCAGCATTGGGACAGGGTTAAATCAGCCCCAGCATTTT. V gene TRBV5-1 combines with J gene TRBJ1-5, with 9 nucleotides matching TRBD1. J was trimmed by 4 bases and V by 4 bases; bases with no gene match: 6. Germline lookup yields CDR1 SGHRS and CDR2 YFSETQ. This CDR3 spans 15 amino acids.